This T cell receptor beta chain was obtained from a study of blood T cell repertoires in COVID-19. Study as a whole: T cells, B-cell-depleted T cells, or PBMCs provided the cDNA or gDNA that served as material.

Germline CDR1 MGHDK, CDR2 SYGVNS. CDR3 length: 14 amino acids. The V gene end was trimmed by 3 bases and the J gene end by 4 bases; junction bases not matched to a gene: 5. Authors' data handling: For nucleated cells, counts were estimated from reference gene primer amplification. Method: immunoSEQ multiplex PCR; TCRdb's copy keeps in-frame clones and lacks some. V, J and clone size are taken as reported in that table, and D and trimming were inferred from the DNA itself. Of under 450,000 clones listed, approximately 89% are singletons. The clonotype originates from a woman between 50 and 59 years old with COVID-19, enrolled during active disease. The sequencing sample was made of peripheral blood. This sequence joins TRBV25-1 and TRBJ2-7; 8 bases agree with TRBD2. The CDR3 nucleotides are TGTGCCAGCAGTGATCCCGGGGGGGCTTACGAGCAGTACTTC. Encoded protein: CASSDPGGAYEQYF.